The clone carrying this T cell receptor beta chain was found many times. The record originates from a study of T-cell memory formation after mild COVID-19. Constant-segment primers and 5'RACE yielded cDNA libraries for TCR alpha and TCR beta, each carrying sample barcodes and UMIs. TCRdb ran MiXCR on the 5' RACE reads and lists one entry per CDR3 protein. Of fewer than 90,000 distinct CDR3 sequences in the sample, about 13% were seen once. Trimming stripped 3 bases from V and 5 bases from J, with 17 bases between. CDR1 SEHNR and CDR2 FQNEAQ come from the germline V gene (reference sequence). This CDR3 is built from 16 residues.

This receptor was identified in a man between 18 and 29 years old who had mild COVID-19 (a few samples of this study predate the infection). Cell type and time point are not known. The material sequenced was PBMCs or a T cell subset sorted from them (not recorded which). The gene calls are TRBV7-9 and TRBJ2-1; D is perhaps TRBD1 (5 bases). The CDR3, as DNA: TGTGCCAGCAGCTTGGCGCTCCGTGGCAGGGACAATGAGCAGTTCTTC. Its protein product is CASSLALRGRDNEQFF.